In its sample, the clone carrying this T cell receptor beta chain was seen many times. The sample is drawn from a study of identical twins. Template switching (which added a universal primer site) was used, and cDNA carried unique molecular identifiers. MiXCR, run by TCRdb on the 5' RACE reads, gives a single entry per CDR3 protein. This sample yields 200,000 to 250,000 distinct CDR3 sequences, of which less than 8% are seen a single time; around 2.1% belongs to the top ten. The CDR3 extends over 16 amino acids. Between the trimmed V and J ends, which lost 0 bases and 8 bases, there was a span of 17 bases. Germline CDR1 and CDR2: SGHTA and FQGNSA. These data also formed part of another study, on yellow fever vaccine responses in identical twins. From that paper: After vaccination, twins' T cell response reportedly seemed partly convergent, partly personalized.

The source is a young woman in good health. The sequenced sample was memory (CD45RO+) T cells sorted from blood. V and J are TRBV7-2 and TRBJ2-1; D might be TRBD2 (5 bases). CDR3 nucleotide sequence: TGTGCCAGCAGCTTAGCTGGTGAGGCCGGGATTTATGAGCAGTTCTTC. This sequence encodes CASSLAGEAGIYEQFF. Full variable domain (rest looked up from reference TRBV7-2 and TRBJ2-1): GAGVSQSPSNKVTEKGKDVELRCDPISGHTALYWYRQSLGQGLEFLIYFQGNSAPDKSGLPSDRFSAERTGGSVSTLTIQRTQQEDSAVYLCASSLAGEAGIYEQFFGPGTRLTVL.